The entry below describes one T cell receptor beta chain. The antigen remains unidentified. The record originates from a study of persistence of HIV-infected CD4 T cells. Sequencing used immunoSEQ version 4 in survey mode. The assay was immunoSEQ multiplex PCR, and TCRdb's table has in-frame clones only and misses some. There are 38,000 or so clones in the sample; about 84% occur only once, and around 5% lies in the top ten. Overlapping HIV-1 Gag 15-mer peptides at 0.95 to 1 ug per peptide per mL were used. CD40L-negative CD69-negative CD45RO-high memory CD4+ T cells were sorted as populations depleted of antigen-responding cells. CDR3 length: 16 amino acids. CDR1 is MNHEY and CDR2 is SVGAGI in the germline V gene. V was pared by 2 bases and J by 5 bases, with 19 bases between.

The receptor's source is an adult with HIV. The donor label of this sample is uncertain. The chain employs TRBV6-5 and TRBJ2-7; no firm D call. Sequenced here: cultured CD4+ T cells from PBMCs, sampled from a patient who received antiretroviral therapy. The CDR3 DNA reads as TGTGCCAGCAGTTACCGTCTTCAAGGCCCAACCCACGAGCAGTACTTC. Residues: CASSYRLQGPTHEQYF.